The 3 T cell receptor beta chains below all came from one sample that was sequenced in a study of blood T cell repertoires in COVID-19. Here immunoSEQ multiplex PCR was the method, and the copy in TCRdb shows in-frame clones only, minus some. The repertoire holds around 57,000 clones, with around 90% as singletons. The sample was peripheral blood. The receptor source for this set is a human donor with active COVID-19. The donor label of this sample is uncertain.

The V and J genes are TRBV30 and TRBJ2-7, with D possibly TRBD1 on 5 matching bases. The CDR3 sequence is 13 residues long. Germline CDR1 reads GTSNPN; CDR2 reads SVGIG (reference sequence). V was shortened by 0 bases and J by 6 bases, with 12 bases between the two germline ends. This chain's CDR3 is CAWSVDSTSEQYF. CDR3 coding DNA: TGTGCCTGGAGTGTAGACAGCACTTCCGAGCAGTACTTC.

CDR3 amino acids: CASSRGGGGYTF. The CDR3 DNA reads TGTGCCAGCAGTCGGGGGGGAGGGGGCTACACCTTC. The rearrangement uses TRBV12-3 or TRBV12-4 and TRBJ1-2; tentatively, D is TRBD1 (5 bases). The CDR3 spans 12 residues. V gave up 5 bases and J gave up 8 bases, with 12 bases separating them.

This clone was counted once. The DNA for the CDR3 is TGTGCCAGCATGATTGACAGCTCCTACAATGAGCAGTTCTTC. As protein: CASMIDSSYNEQFF. The rearrangement links TRBV2 to TRBJ2-1, with a possible D match to TRBD1 (5 bases). The CDR3 is 14 amino acids. Per germline, CDR1 SNHLY and CDR2 FYNNEI. V was trimmed by 7 bases and J by 0 bases, leaving 10 bases between them.